A single sample gave rise to the 4 T cell receptor beta chains below, sequenced in a study of cytomegalovirus exposure and HLA in healthy donors. PCR was performed using 60 Vbeta and 13 Jbeta primers. The assay was immunoSEQ multiplex PCR, and TCRdb's table has in-frame clones only and misses some. Of about 200,000 clones listed, over 65% are singletons. The sample comprised PBMCs. These receptors originate from a man aged 18 to 35 in good health and CMV-seronegative.

This chain connects TRBV5-6 to TRBJ1-5, with D perhaps matching TRBD1 (5 bases). Germline V gene data show CDR1 as SGHDT and CDR2 as YYEEEE. The CDR3 spans 16 residues. V was clipped by 3 bases and J by 11 bases, with 24 bases between them. This CDR3 reads CASSSWGEGKRGTQHF. The DNA for the CDR3 is TGTGCCAGCAGCTCCTGGGGGGAGGGGAAGAGAGGTACCCAGCATTTT.

The chain carries TRBV14 and TRBJ2-7; D may be TRBD1 (6 bases). The CDR3 has 14 amino acids. Germline CDR1 reads SGHDN; CDR2 reads FVKESK. Trimming removed 4 bases from V and 0 bases from J, with 10 bases in between. The CDR3 nucleotides are TGTGCCAGCAGCCTGCAGGGGAGCTCCTACGAGCAGTACTTC. This sequence encodes CASSLQGSSYEQYF.

This chain joins TRBV5-1 and TRBJ2-1, with a possible D match to TRBD2 (6 bases). CDR3 length: 15 residues. Germline V CDR1 and CDR2: SGHRS, YFSETQ. Trimming shortened V by 5 bases and J by 1 base, and 13 bases separated the two germline ends. The DNA for the CDR3 is TGCGCCAGCAGTACCGGGACTTATTCCTACAATGAGCAGTTCTTC. It translates to CASSTGTYSYNEQFF.

The gene calls are TRBV2 and TRBJ2-3; perhaps TRBD1 as D (6 bases). Germline V CDR1 and CDR2: SNHLY, FYNNEI. The CDR3 is 16 amino acids. V was trimmed by 5 bases and J by 5 bases, leaving 20 bases between them. The CDR3 nucleotides read TGTGCCAGCAGTTATGGGACACCGAGTTTTATAGATACGCAGTATTTT. It encodes CASSYGTPSFIDTQYF.